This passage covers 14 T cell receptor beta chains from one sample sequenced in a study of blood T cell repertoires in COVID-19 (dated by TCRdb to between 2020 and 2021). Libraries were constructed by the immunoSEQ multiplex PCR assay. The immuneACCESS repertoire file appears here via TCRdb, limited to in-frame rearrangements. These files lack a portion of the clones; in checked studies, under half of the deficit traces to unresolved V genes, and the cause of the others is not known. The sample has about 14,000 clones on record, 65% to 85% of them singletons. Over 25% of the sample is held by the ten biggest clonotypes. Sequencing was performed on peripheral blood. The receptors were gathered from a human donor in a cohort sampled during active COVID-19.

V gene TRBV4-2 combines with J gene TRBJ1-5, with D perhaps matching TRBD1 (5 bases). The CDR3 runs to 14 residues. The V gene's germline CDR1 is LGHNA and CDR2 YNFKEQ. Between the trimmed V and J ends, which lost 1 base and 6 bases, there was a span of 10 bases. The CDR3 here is CASSQVQGSQPQHF. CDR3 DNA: TGTGCCAGCAGCCAAGTGCAGGGAAGTCAGCCCCAGCATTTT.

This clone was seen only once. CDR3 protein: CASNDWSAYEQYF. CDR3 nucleotides: TGTGCCAGCAATGATTGGTCAGCCTACGAGCAGTACTTC. The gene calls are TRBV2 and TRBJ2-7, with D unclear. The V gene's germline CDR1 is SNHLY and CDR2 FYNNEI. V lost 7 bases and J lost 2, with 12 bases in between. This CDR3 is built from 13 residues.

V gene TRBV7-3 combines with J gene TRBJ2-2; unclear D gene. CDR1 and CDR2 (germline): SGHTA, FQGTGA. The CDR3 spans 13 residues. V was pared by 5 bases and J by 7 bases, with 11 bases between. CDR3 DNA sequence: TGTGCCAGCAGCCCGCTAGGAAGCGGGGAGCTGTTTTTT. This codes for CASSPLGSGELFF.

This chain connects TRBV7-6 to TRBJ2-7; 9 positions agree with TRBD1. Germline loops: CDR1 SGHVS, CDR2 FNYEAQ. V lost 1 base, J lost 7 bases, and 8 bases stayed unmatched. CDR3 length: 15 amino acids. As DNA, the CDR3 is TGTGCCAGCAGCTTAGATGGGACAGGGAGGGGAGAGCAGTACTTC. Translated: CASSLDGTGRGEQYF.

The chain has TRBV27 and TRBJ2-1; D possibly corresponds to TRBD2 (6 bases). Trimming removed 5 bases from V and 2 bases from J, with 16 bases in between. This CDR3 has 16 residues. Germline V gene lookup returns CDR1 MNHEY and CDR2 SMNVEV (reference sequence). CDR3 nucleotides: TGTGCCAGCAGTCCTACCGGAGGGGAGGCCTACAATGAGCAGTTCTTC. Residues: CASSPTGGEAYNEQFF.

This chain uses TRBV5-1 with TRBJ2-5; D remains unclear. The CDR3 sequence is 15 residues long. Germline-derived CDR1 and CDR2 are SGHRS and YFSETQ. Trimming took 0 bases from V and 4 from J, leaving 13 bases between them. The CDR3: CASSLAKRSRETQYF. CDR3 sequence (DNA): TGCGCCAGCAGCTTGGCGAAGAGATCCCGAGAGACCCAGTACTTC.

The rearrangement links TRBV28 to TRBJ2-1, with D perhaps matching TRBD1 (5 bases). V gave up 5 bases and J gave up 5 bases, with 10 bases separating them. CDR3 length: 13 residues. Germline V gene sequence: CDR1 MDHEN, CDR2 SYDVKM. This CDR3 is CASSDDSNNEQFF. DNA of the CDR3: TGTGCCAGCAGTGATGACAGCAACAATGAGCAGTTCTTC. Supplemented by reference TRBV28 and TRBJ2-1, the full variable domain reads DVKVTQSSRYLVKRTGEKVFLECVQDMDHENMFWYRQDPGLGLRLIYFSYDVKMKEKGDIPEGYSVSREKKERFSLILESASTNQTSMYLCASSDDSNNEQFFGPGTRLTVL.

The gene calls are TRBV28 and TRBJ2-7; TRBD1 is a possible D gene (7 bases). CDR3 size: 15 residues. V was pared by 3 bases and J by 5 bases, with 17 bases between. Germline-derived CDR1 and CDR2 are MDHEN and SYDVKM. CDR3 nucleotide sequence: TGTGCCAGCAGTTTCCACGTGCGGGACAGCCACGAGCAGTACTTC. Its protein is CASSFHVRDSHEQYF.

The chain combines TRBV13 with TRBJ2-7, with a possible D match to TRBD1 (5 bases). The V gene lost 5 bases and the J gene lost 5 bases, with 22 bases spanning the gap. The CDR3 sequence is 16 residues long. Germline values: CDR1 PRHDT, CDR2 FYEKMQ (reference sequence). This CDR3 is CASSLARGQYWDEQYF. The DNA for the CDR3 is TGTGCCAGCAGCCTTGCCCGCGGACAATATTGGGACGAGCAGTACTTC. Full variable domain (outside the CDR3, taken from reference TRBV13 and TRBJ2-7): AAGVIQSPRHLIKEKRETATLKCYPIPRHDTVYWYQQGPGQDPQFLISFYEKMQSDKGSIPDRFSAQQFSDYHSELNMSSLELGDSALYFCASSLARGQYWDEQYFGPGTRLTVT.

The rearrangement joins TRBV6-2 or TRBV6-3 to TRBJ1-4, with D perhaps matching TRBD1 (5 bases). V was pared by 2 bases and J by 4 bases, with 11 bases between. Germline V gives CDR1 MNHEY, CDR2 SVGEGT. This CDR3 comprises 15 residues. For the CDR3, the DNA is TGTGCCAGCAGTTACAGCACAGGCTATAATGAAAAACTGTTTTTT. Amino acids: CASSYSTGYNEKLFF.

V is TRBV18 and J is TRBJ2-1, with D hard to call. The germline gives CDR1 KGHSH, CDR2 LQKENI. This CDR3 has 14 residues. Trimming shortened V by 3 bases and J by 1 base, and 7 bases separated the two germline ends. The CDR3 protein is CASSPPRSYNEQFF. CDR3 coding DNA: TGTGCCAGCTCACCCCCCCGGTCCTACAATGAGCAGTTCTTC.

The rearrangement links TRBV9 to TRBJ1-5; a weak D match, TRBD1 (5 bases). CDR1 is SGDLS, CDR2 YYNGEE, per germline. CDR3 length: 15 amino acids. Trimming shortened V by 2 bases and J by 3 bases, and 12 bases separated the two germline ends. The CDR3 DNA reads TGTGCCAGCAGCGTTTGGGACTCCCCCAATCAGCCCCAGCATTTT. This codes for CASSVWDSPNQPQHF.

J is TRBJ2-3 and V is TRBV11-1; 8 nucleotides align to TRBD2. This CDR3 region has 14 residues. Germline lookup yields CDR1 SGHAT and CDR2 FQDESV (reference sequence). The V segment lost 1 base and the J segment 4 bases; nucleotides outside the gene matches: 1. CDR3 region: CASSLGLASDTQYF. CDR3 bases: TGTGCCAGCAGCTTAGGACTAGCGTCAGATACGCAGTATTTT.

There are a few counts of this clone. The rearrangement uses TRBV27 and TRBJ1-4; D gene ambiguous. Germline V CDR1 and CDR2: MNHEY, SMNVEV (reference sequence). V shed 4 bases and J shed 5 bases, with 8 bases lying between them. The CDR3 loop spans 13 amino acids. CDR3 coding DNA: TGTGCCAGCAGTTCCGGAGGGAATGAAAAACTGTTTTTT. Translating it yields CASSSGGNEKLFF.